Below, 20 T cell receptor beta chains from the same sample are listed, as sequenced in a study of human T cells and chemical hapten exposure. Via MiXCR, TCRdb re-called the RACE reads, giving one row per CDR3 protein. The repertoire holds tens of thousands of distinct CDR3 sequences, 9.8% seen once, with approximately 3% in the top ten. The sample's time point: patch test 1, 2 weeks after DPC sensitization. The treatment: therapeutic diphenylcyclopropenone sensitization with weekly scalp DPC. Sequencing was performed on whole blood, taken in connection with sensitization to the hapten diphenylcyclopropenone (DPC). These receptors all come from a woman aged 40-49 years with alopecia areata. Some clones in this sample may be carry-over from other donors' samples.

V and J are TRBV14 and TRBJ1-1, with 8 positions matching TRBD1. Losses at the gene ends were 2 bases for V and 4 bases for J; bases not matched to a gene: 3. Germline V gene sequence: CDR1 SGHDN, CDR2 FVKESK. The CDR3 extends over 14 amino acids. CDR3 region: CASSQHRGSTEAFF. DNA for the CDR3: TGTGCCAGCAGCCAACACAGGGGGTCCACTGAAGCTTTCTTT.

This clonotype has a handful of counts. V gene TRBV10-2 combines with J gene TRBJ2-7; TRBD1 or TRBD2 may be the D gene (5 bases each). CDR3 length: 13 amino acids. The V gene's germline CDR1 is WSHSY and CDR2 SAAADI. The V and J ends lost 7 bases and 0 bases respectively, with 10 bases between them. CDR3 amino acids: CASTAGTSYEQYF. For the CDR3, the DNA is TGCGCCAGCACCGCCGGGACCTCCTACGAGCAGTACTTC.

There are many counts of this clonotype. The chain employs TRBV7-2 and TRBJ1-3; no definite D call. The V and J ends lost 0 bases and 7 bases respectively, with 7 bases between them. The CDR3 spans 13 residues. Germline-derived CDR1 and CDR2 are SGHTA and FQGNSA. The CDR3 reads CASSLAAGNTIYF. The CDR3 DNA follows: TGTGCCAGCAGCTTAGCCGCGGGGAACACCATATATTTT.

This sequence joins TRBV7-2 and TRBJ2-3, with D perhaps assigned TRBD1 or TRBD2 (5 bases each). This CDR3 spans 14 amino acids. Germline V lookup: CDR1 SGHTA, CDR2 FQGNSA. Trimming stripped 0 bases from V and 5 bases from J, with 9 bases between. This chain's CDR3 is CASSLARDGDTQYF. CDR3 nucleotide sequence: TGTGCCAGCAGCTTAGCACGGGACGGAGATACGCAGTATTTT.

This clonotype was observed many times. The chain recombines TRBV7-9 with TRBJ2-7, with 9 bases lining up with TRBD1. CDR1 SEHNR and CDR2 FQNEAQ come from the germline V gene (reference sequence). The CDR3 is 14 residues long. With 3 bases clipped from V and 1 base from J, the junction kept 1 base outside the gene matches. As DNA, the CDR3 is TGTGCCAGCAGCTTTGGGACAGGGTCCTACGAGCAGTACTTC. Encoded protein: CASSFGTGSYEQYF. Full variable domain (missing parts from reference TRBV7-9 and TRBJ2-7): DTGVSQNPRHKITKRGQNVTFRCDPISEHNRLYWYRQTLGQGPEFLTYFQNEAQLEKSRLLSDRFSAERPKGSFSTLEIQRTEQGDSAMYLCASSFGTGSYEQYFGPGTRLTVT.

The V gene is TRBV7-9, the J gene TRBJ2-1; 7 bases align to TRBD2. Trimming cost V 5 bases and J 2 bases; bases outside gene matches: 6. From germline, CDR1 is SEHNR and CDR2 FQNEAQ (reference sequence). The CDR3 has 15 residues. As DNA, the CDR3 is TGTGCCAGCAGCCCGATCGGGGGGACCTACAATGAGCAGTTCTTC. This gives the protein CASSPIGGTYNEQFF.

For this clonotype: A read error may be the cause here, since a much bigger clone is one base away. It is likely a read error, because the conserved phenylalanine at the end of the CDR3 is missing. The chain is built from TRBV19 and TRBJ1-2; 9 positions match TRBD1. Germline V gene data show CDR1 as LNHDA and CDR2 as SQIVND (reference sequence). The CDR3 totals 16 residues. V lost 5 bases to trimming and J lost 3 bases; unmatched junction nucleotides: 10. The CDR3 region is CASSSRTGEMHYGYTS. The CDR3 region has the DNA TGTGCCAGTAGTTCCAGGACAGGGGAGATGCACTATGGCTACACCTCC.

The V and J genes are TRBV7-9 and TRBJ1-5; 10 nucleotides agree with TRBD1. CDR3 length equals 17 residues. V was pared by 5 bases and J by 0 bases, with 7 bases of the junction left unmatched. Germline V gene lookup returns CDR1 SEHNR and CDR2 FQNEAQ (reference sequence). The CDR3 DNA reads TGTGCCAGCAGCGTCGGACAGGGGGTCTCTAGCAATCAGCCCCAGCATTTT. Encoded protein: CASSVGQGVSSNQPQHF.

This clonotype was counted many times. The chain couples TRBV7-3 to TRBJ1-3; unclear D gene. V shed 5 bases and J shed 0 bases, with 5 bases lying between them. Germline assignment: CDR1 SGHTA and CDR2 FQGTGA. The CDR3 loop spans 13 amino acids. The CDR3 bases are TGTGCCAGCAGCCCGAGCTCTGGAAACACCATATATTTT. The encoded protein is CASSPSSGNTIYF.

This clonotype was detected many times. The chain carries TRBV4-1 and TRBJ1-1; 8 bases map to TRBD1. Germline V gene sequence: CDR1 MGHRA, CDR2 YSYEKL. This CDR3 is 16 amino acids long. The V gene end was trimmed by 4 bases and the J gene end by 4 bases; junction bases not matched to a gene: 11. This CDR3 is CASSLHGQGAGTEAFF. The CDR3 DNA follows: TGCGCCAGCAGCCTACACGGGCAGGGGGCAGGCACTGAAGCTTTCTTT.

At least ten counts were recorded for this clonotype. The chain has TRBV5-4 and TRBJ2-7, with D maybe TRBD1 (6 bases). This CDR3 is 16 amino acids long. The germline V gene has CDR1 SGHNT and CDR2 YYREEE (reference sequence). With 1 base removed from V and 3 bases from J, the gap between germline ends came to 17 bases. The CDR3 DNA reads as TGTGCCAGCAGCTTGATGGACAGTGGGATATTCTACGAGCAGTACTTC. It yields the protein CASSLMDSGIFYEQYF.

This clonotype was seen many times. The genes are TRBV7-9 and TRBJ1-3, with 8 bases identical to TRBD1. The CDR3 consists of 18 residues. With 2 bases clipped from V and 3 bases from J, the junction kept 12 bases outside the gene matches. Germline CDR1 reads SEHNR; CDR2 reads FQNEAQ (reference sequence). The DNA of the CDR3 is TGTGCCAGCAGCTTACTTGGGACAGGAGCTTGGAGTGGAAACACCATATATTTT. This gives the protein CASSLLGTGAWSGNTIYF. Combining the CDR3 with reference TRBV7-9 and TRBJ1-3 gives the whole variable domain DTGVSQNPRHKITKRGQNVTFRCDPISEHNRLYWYRQTLGQGPEFLTYFQNEAQLEKSRLLSDRFSAERPKGSFSTLEIQRTEQGDSAMYLCASSLLGTGAWSGNTIYFGEGSWLTVV.

This clonotype appeared a single time. This may stem from a read error, because a much larger clone lies one nucleotide away. V gene TRBV7-2 combines with J gene TRBJ2-3; the D is unclear. Trimming stripped 3 bases from V and 4 bases from J, with 2 bases between. From germline, CDR1 is SGHTA and CDR2 FQGNSA. CDR3 length: 11 amino acids. CDR3 residues: CASSFADTQYF. CDR3 nucleotides: TGTGCCAGCAGCTTTGCAGATACGCAGTATTTT.

This clonotype came up many times. V and J are TRBV9 and TRBJ2-2; D uncertain. V was trimmed by 6 bases and J by 0 bases, leaving 6 bases between them. Germline lookup yields CDR1 SGDLS and CDR2 YYNGEE. This CDR3 region has 13 residues. CDR3 in amino acids: CASTNANTGELFF. The CDR3 nucleotides are TGTGCCAGCACGAACGCGAACACCGGGGAGCTGTTTTTT.

The sample holds many counts of this clonotype. V is TRBV29-1 and J is TRBJ1-1; TRBD1 is a possible D gene (6 bases). The CDR3 loop spans 13 amino acids. From germline, CDR1 is SQVTM and CDR2 ANQGSEA. Trimming left V 4 bases short and J 4 bases short, with 13 bases between. In DNA, the CDR3 is TGCAGCGTTGCTCAGGGGCAAAGCACTGAAGCTTTCTTT. Its protein product is CSVAQGQSTEAFF.

This clonotype occurred many times. The chain uses TRBV5-5 and TRBJ1-6; D call uncertain. CDR1 and CDR2 from the germline V gene are SGHKS and YYEKEE (reference sequence). Trimming cost V 5 bases and J 1 base, with 13 bases left between them. The CDR3 loop spans 16 amino acids. CDR3 region: CASRIGTGSYNSPLHF. In DNA, the CDR3 is TGTGCCAGCAGGATCGGTACGGGGTCCTATAATTCACCCCTCCACTTT.

This clonotype was found a few times. The chain combines TRBV19 with TRBJ2-5; 9 nucleotides agree with TRBD1. V shed 4 bases and J 0 bases; nucleotides not matched to a gene: 6. The CDR3 is 16 residues long. CDR1 and CDR2 from the germline V gene are LNHDA and SQIVND (reference sequence). CDR3 residues: CASSTPTGGYQETQYF. CDR3 nucleotides: TGTGCCAGTAGTACCCCGACAGGGGGGTACCAAGAGACCCAGTACTTC.

V usage is TRBV28 and J usage is TRBJ1-5; no clear D gene. V lost 5 bases to trimming and J lost 2 bases, with 10 bases between them. The CDR3 covers 14 residues. Germline values: CDR1 MDHEN, CDR2 SYDVKM. DNA of the CDR3: TGTGCCAGCAGTCCGGGCCAGCGCAATCAGCCCCAGCATTTT. It encodes CASSPGQRNQPQHF.

This clonotype came up many times. The rearrangement uses TRBV6-5 and TRBJ2-1; weak D call: TRBD1 (6 bases). CDR1 MNHEY and CDR2 SVGAGI come from the germline V gene. This CDR3 contains 15 residues. V lost 6 bases and J 3 bases, leaving 15 bases between the germline ends. CDR3 coding DNA: TGTGCCAGCAGGCTAGGGGAAGGGGGCTACAATGAGCAGTTCTTC. Protein sequence: CASRLGEGGYNEQFF.

The table lists this clonotype with a few counts. In nucleotides, the CDR3 is TGTGCCAGCACCAACACGGGGACCACTGAAGCTTTCTTT. The encoded protein is CASTNTGTTEAFF. This chain joins TRBV6-5 and TRBJ1-1; possible D gene TRBD1, 5 bases. Trimming took 7 bases from V and 4 from J, leaving 13 bases between them. Germline V gene data show CDR1 as MNHEY and CDR2 as SVGAGI. The CDR3 spans 13 residues.